This is a list of T cell receptor beta chains from one sample in a study of T cell responses to AZD1222 COVID-19 vaccine. This table comes from immunoSEQ multiplex PCR, and its TCRdb copy is limited to in-frame clones, with some not included. The sample lists around 160,000 clones, more than 70% occurring once. Material: peripheral blood, obtained on day 0 of AZD1222 vaccination. These receptors all come from an adult in good health. Each CDR3 is given with its conserved first and last residue. D genes are given only for firm matches. Size is omitted from some rows. Given values are once, few, many or a class for expanded clones.

14,-,TRBV7-3,-,CASRLSSYNSPLHF
13,-,TRBV15,-,CATSKDRNYGYTF
15,-,TRBV4-2,-,CASSQVEGGNQPQHF
15,-,TRBV6-5,-,CASSTFAVSDYEQYF
16,-,TRBV30,-,CAWSVGSRSSGNTIYF
16,-,TRBV10-3,TRBD1,CAISTGTGSSTDTQYF
15,-,TRBV6-1,TRBD2,CASSELAGGYNEQFF
14,-,TRBV20-1,TRBD1,CSASLTGGGQPQHF
12,-,TRBV2,-,CASNGGHYGYTF
13,few,TRBV7-2,-,CASRLGLNTEAFF
16,-,TRBV10-3,TRBD2,CAISETGLAGAGEQYF
13,-,TRBV30,-,CAWRWTAQETQYF
12,-,TRBV5-4,-,CASSSINSEQYF
13,-,TRBV5-4,-,CASHWDPKNIQYF
12,-,TRBV2,-,CASSLETGGYTF
12,-,TRBV28,-,CASSSGLEKLFF
12,-,TRBV30,-,CASGGVDTEAFF
11,-,TRBV10-3,-,CAIKGNTEAFF
16,-,TRBV30,TRBD1,CAWSSRQGSSGNTIYF
15,-,TRBV28,-,CASSFAAGAVQPQHF
17,-,TRBV27,TRBD1,CASSLPRGTGDTGELFF
16,-,TRBV19,TRBD1,CASSKGKTGINEKLFF
16,few,TRBV7-2,-,CASSSEGLARPYEQYF
13,-,TRBV7-8,-,CASSITHTGELFF
11,-,TRBV5-1,-,CASSLGYEQFF
14,-,TRBV30,-,CAWSEGRGRDEAFF
13,-,TRBV30,-,CAWSAGRVEKLFF
13,-,TRBV4-2,-,CASSYDGNQPQHF
15,-,TRBV9,-,CASSVEDLSGNTIYF
14,-,TRBV11-1,-,CASSSGEKTDTQYF
14,-,TRBV28,-,CASSPMGANYGYTF
15,-,TRBV11-2,-,CASSLILRSTDTQYF
15,-,TRBV7-2,-,CASSLFAQGNQPQHF
15,once,TRBV5-1,-,CASSLGGDLDYGYTF
13,-,TRBV27,TRBD1,CASSFEGAYEQYF
13,-,TRBV27,-,CASRRQNRYEQYF
12,-,TRBV6-5,-,CASSSVGEKLFF